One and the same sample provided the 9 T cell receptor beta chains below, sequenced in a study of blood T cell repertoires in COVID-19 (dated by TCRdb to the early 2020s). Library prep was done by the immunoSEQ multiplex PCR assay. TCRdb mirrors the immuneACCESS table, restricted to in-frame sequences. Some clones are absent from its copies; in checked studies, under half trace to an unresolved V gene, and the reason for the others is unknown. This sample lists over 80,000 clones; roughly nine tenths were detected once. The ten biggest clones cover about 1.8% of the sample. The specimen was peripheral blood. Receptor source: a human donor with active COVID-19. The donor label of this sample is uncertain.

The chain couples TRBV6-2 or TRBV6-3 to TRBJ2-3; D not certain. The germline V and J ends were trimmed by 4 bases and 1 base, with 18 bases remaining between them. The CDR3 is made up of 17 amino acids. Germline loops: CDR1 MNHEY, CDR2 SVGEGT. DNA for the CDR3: TGTGCCAGCAGTTCTCATTACCGGAATGAGGGCACAGATACGCAGTATTTT. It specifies CASSSHYRNEGTDTQYF.

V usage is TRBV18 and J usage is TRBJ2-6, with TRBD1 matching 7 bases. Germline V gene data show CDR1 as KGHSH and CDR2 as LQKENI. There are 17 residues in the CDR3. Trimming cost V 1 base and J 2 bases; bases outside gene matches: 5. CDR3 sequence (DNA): TGTGCCAGCTCACCACGACAGGGATTAGCTGGGGCCAACGTCCTGACTTTC. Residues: CASSPRQGLAGANVLTF.

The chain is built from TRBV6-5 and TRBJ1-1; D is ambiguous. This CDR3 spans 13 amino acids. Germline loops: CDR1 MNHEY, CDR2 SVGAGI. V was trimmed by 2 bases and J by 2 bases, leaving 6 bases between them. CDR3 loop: CASSYLLNTEAFF. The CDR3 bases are TGTGCCAGCAGTTACCTACTCAACACTGAAGCTTTCTTT.

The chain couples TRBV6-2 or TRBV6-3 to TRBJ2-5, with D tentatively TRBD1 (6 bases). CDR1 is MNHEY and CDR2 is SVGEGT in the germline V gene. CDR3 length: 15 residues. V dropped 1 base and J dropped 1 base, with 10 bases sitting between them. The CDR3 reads CASSYLGTSQETQYF. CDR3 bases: TGTGCCAGCAGTTACTTGGGGACAAGCCAAGAGACCCAGTACTTC.

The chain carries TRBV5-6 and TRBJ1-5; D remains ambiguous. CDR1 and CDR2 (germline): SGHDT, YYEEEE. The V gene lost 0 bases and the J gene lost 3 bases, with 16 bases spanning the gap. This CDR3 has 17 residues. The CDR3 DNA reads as TGTGCCAGCAGCTTGGGGCCGGGGAGGGCGAACAATCAGCCCCAGCATTTT. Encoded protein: CASSLGPGRANNQPQHF.

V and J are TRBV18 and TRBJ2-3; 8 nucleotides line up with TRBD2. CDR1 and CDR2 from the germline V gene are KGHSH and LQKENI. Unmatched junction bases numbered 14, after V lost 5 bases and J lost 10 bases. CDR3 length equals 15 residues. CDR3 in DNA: TGTGCCAGCTCATTTTATAACGAGCGGGGGCTGCCGCAGTATTTT. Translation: CASSFYNERGLPQYF.

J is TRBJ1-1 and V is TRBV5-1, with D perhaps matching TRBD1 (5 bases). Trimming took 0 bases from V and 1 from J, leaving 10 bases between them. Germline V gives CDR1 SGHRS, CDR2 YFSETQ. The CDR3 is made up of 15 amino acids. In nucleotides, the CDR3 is TGCGCCAGCAGCTTGGCCGCCAGGGAGAACACTGAAGCTTTCTTT. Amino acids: CASSLAARENTEAFF.

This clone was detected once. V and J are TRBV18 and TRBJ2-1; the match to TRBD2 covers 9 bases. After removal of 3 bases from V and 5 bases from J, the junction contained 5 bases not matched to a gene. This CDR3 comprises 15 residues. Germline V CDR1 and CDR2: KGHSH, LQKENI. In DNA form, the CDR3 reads TGTGCCAGCTCACCTCTAGCGGGGACCGACAATGAGCAGTTCTTC. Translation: CASSPLAGTDNEQFF.

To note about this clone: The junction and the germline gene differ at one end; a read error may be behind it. CDR3 in amino acids: CASSQDLGTGGNFF. For the CDR3, the DNA is TGTGCCAGCAGCCAAGATCTGGGGACAGGGGGTAACTTTTTT. This chain joins TRBV4-2 and TRBJ1-5, with TRBD1 identical over 11 bases. The CDR3 has 14 amino acids. In germline, CDR1 is LGHNA, CDR2 YNFKEQ.